The 32 T cell receptor beta chains in this list originate from one sample, sequenced in a study of CD8 T cells in Susac syndrome. cDNA came from about 0.5 to 1 ug RNA primed by random hexamers. TCRdb re-derived calls from the immunoSEQ multiplex PCR reads in MiXCR, one entry per CDR3 protein. The sample has approximately 190,000 distinct CDR3 sequences; roughly 94% are singletons. The sequencing input was CD8+ T cells from PBMCs. Receptor source: a human donor with Susac syndrome.

This clonotype was counted once. This rearrangement joins TRBV6-1 to TRBJ1-2, with 8 bases lining up with TRBD1. The germline V gene encodes CDR1 MNHNS and CDR2 SASEGT. V shed 2 bases, J shed 4 bases, and the junction held 9 bases outside the gene matches. This CDR3 is built from 16 residues. The chain's CDR3 is CASSEPRQGWPYGYTF. The CDR3 region has the DNA TGTGCCAGCAGTGAACCCAGACAGGGGTGGCCCTATGGCTACACCTTC.

The chain's CDR3 is CATRDRGTDTQYF. CDR3 nucleotide sequence: TGTGCCACCCGGGACAGGGGCACAGATACGCAGTATTTT. The chain combines TRBV24-1 with TRBJ2-3, with 9 bases matching TRBD1. The CDR3 covers 13 residues. The germline gives CDR1 KGHDR, CDR2 SFDVKD. J gave up 1 base and V 9 bases, and 1 base lay outside the gene matches.

The chain combines TRBV12-3 or TRBV12-4 with TRBJ2-7, with 9 bases fitting TRBD1. The CDR3 covers 14 residues. The V and J ends lost 3 bases and 5 bases, in that order; junction bases with no gene match: 5. The CDR3 nucleotides read TGTGCCAGCAGTTTCCGGGACAGGGAAAACGAGCAGTACTTC. Its translation is CASSFRDRENEQYF.

The chain combines TRBV20-1 with TRBJ2-1; 13 bases agree with TRBD2. V lost 4 bases, J lost 7 bases, and 4 bases stayed unmatched. Germline V CDR1 and CDR2: DFQATT, SNEGSKA (reference sequence). The CDR3 runs 14 residues. The CDR3 bases are TGCAGTGCTACGACTAGCGGGAGGCCGAATGAGCAGTTCTTC. Translated, it gives CSATTSGRPNEQFF.

This clonotype was seen just once. The chain has TRBV27 and TRBJ1-5, with D unclear. Germline V lookup: CDR1 MNHEY, CDR2 SMNVEV (reference sequence). The V gene lost 6 bases and the J gene lost 4 bases, with 10 bases spanning the gap. The CDR3 has 13 residues. The CDR3 sequence is CASSLAQNQPQHF. The CDR3 DNA sequence: TGTGCCAGCAGCCTGGCACAGAATCAGCCCCAGCATTTT.

V usage is TRBV11-2 and J usage is TRBJ2-7, with D possibly being TRBD1 or TRBD2 (5 bases each). The V gene lost 1 base and the J gene lost 6 bases, with 16 bases spanning the gap. The CDR3 consists of 15 residues. Germline V gene data show CDR1 as SGHAT and CDR2 as FQNNGV. CDR3 DNA: TGTGCCAGCAGCTTAGCGTCGACCGGGACGCTCGAGCAGTACTTC. This encodes CASSLASTGTLEQYF.

The chain recombines TRBV4-2 with TRBJ1-5, with no clear D. Germline-derived CDR1 and CDR2 are LGHNA and YNFKEQ. CDR3 size: 16 residues. The germline V and J ends were trimmed by 4 bases and 4 bases, with 17 bases remaining between them. The CDR3 sequence: CASSPLLVGGNQPQHF. The CDR3 region has the DNA TGTGCCAGCAGCCCCCTCCTTGTAGGTGGGAATCAGCCCCAGCATTTT.

The J gene is TRBJ1-1, the V gene TRBV5-1; D remains ambiguous. This CDR3 region has 14 residues. CDR1 and CDR2 from the germline V gene are SGHRS and YFSETQ. Trimming left V 7 bases short and J 3 bases short, with 16 bases between. The DNA of the CDR3 is TGCGCCAGCCAAATCTCGACTGGGGACACTGAAGCTTTCTTT. As protein: CASQISTGDTEAFF.

As DNA, the CDR3 is TGTGCCAGCAGTACTACAGGGTACGGCTACACCTTC. Translating gives CASSTTGYGYTF. This chain connects TRBV9 to TRBJ1-2; D is perhaps TRBD1 (6 bases). The V gene lost 5 bases and the J gene lost 8 bases, with 13 bases spanning the gap. Germline values: CDR1 SGDLS, CDR2 YYNGEE. The CDR3 is 12 amino acids.

The chain employs TRBV7-9 and TRBJ2-2, with D possibly matching TRBD2 (6 bases). V was clipped by 5 bases and J by 5 bases, with 15 bases between them. The CDR3 consists of 15 residues. Per the germline V gene, CDR1 is SEHNR and CDR2 is FQNEAQ (reference sequence). The CDR3 region is CASSETRAGTGELFF. The DNA for the CDR3 is TGTGCCAGCAGCGAGACTAGAGCTGGGACCGGGGAGCTGTTTTTT. The full variable domain, rest sourced from reference TRBV7-9 and TRBJ2-2, is DTGVSQNPRHKITKRGQNVTFRCDPISEHNRLYWYRQTLGQGPEFLTYFQNEAQLEKSRLLSDRFSAERPKGSFSTLEIQRTEQGDSAMYLCASSETRAGTGELFFGEGSRLTVL.

The chain has TRBV20-1 and TRBJ2-1; D unresolved. The CDR3 covers 11 residues. V dropped 6 bases and J dropped 8 bases, with 11 bases sitting between them. The germline V gene encodes CDR1 DFQATT and CDR2 SNEGSKA (reference sequence). CDR3 sequence: CSAIGGHEQFF. CDR3 bases: TGCAGTGCAATTGGTGGACATGAGCAGTTCTTC.

This clonotype was detected only once. The rearrangement joins TRBV14 to TRBJ2-1; tentatively, D is TRBD2 (6 bases). Germline V lookup: CDR1 SGHDN, CDR2 FVKESK. With 3 bases removed from V and 0 bases from J, the gap between germline ends came to 15 bases. This CDR3 is built from 17 residues. CDR3 in amino acids: CASSHELALSSYNEQFF. For the CDR3, the DNA is TGTGCCAGCAGCCATGAACTAGCACTTAGCTCCTACAATGAGCAGTTCTTC.

CDR3 amino acids: CATRNLETQYF. In nucleotides, the CDR3 is TGTGCCACCCGCAATTTGGAGACCCAGTACTTC. J is TRBJ2-5 and V is TRBV7-8; D is unclear. The CDR3 totals 11 residues. V shed 10 bases and J shed 5 bases, with 11 bases lying between them. Per the germline V gene, CDR1 is SGHVS and CDR2 is FQNEAQ.

The V gene is TRBV15, the J gene TRBJ1-4, with D uncertain. Trimming removed 4 bases at V and 7 bases at J, with 19 bases between. The CDR3 has 16 amino acids. Per the germline V gene, CDR1 is LNHNV and CDR2 is YYDKDF (reference sequence). DNA of the CDR3: TGTGCCACCAGCAAGGAACTGCCTCGATTCAGTGAAAAACTGTTTTTT. It yields the protein CATSKELPRFSEKLFF. The complete variable domain, with remaining parts taken from reference TRBV15 and TRBJ1-4, reads DAMVIQNPRYQVTQFGKPVTLSCSQTLNHNVMYWYQQKSSQAPKLLFHYYDKDFNNEADTPDNFQSRRPNTSFCFLDIRSPGLGDTAMYLCATSKELPRFSEKLFFGSGTQLSVL.

The chain links TRBV7-9 to TRBJ2-5; D not resolved. Trimming took off 5 bases at V and 1 base at J, with 17 bases between the two ends. Germline V gene data show CDR1 as SEHNR and CDR2 as FQNEAQ (reference sequence). This CDR3 has 16 amino acids. The CDR3 sequence is CASSPLTPTSQETQYF. The CDR3 coding sequence is TGTGCCAGCAGCCCTTTGACACCGACAAGCCAAGAGACCCAGTACTTC.

This chain connects TRBV9 to TRBJ2-7; weak D call: TRBD2 (5 bases). This CDR3 comprises 15 residues. Germline values: CDR1 SGDLS, CDR2 YYNGEE. V was shortened by 4 bases and J by 1 base, with 15 bases between the two germline ends. This CDR3 is CASSPTSSSSYEQYF. The CDR3 DNA reads as TGTGCCAGCAGCCCCACCTCTAGCAGTTCCTACGAGCAGTACTTC.

This chain joins TRBV18 and TRBJ2-5; 12 nucleotides match TRBD2. Germline CDR1 KGHSH, CDR2 LQKENI. V was pared by 6 bases and J by 5 bases, with 10 bases of the junction left unmatched. This CDR3 is built from 16 residues. This CDR3 reads CASSRRPTSGGETQYF. In DNA, the CDR3 is TGTGCCAGCTCCCGCCGCCCAACTAGCGGGGGGGAGACCCAGTACTTC.

This clonotype has just one count. V and J are TRBV10-3 and TRBJ2-7; D unclear. The CDR3 runs 12 residues. CDR1 ENHRY and CDR2 SYGVKD come from the germline V gene. V was cut by 7 bases and J by 5 bases, with 12 bases left in between. The CDR3 DNA is TGTGCCATCACAACAGTATCCCACGAGCAGTACTTC. Translated: CAITTVSHEQYF.

The chain links TRBV7-2 to TRBJ2-1; 10 bases line up with TRBD2. The CDR3 has 15 residues. Germline lookup yields CDR1 SGHTA and CDR2 FQGNSA. V lost 2 bases and J lost 6; bases outside the gene matches: 4. CDR3 loop: CASSLSGGARNEQFF. The CDR3 DNA reads as TGTGCCAGCAGCTTAAGCGGGGGGGCCCGCAATGAGCAGTTCTTC.

V usage is TRBV9 and J usage is TRBJ1-4; 10 bases align to TRBD1. Losses at the gene ends were 3 bases for V and 3 bases for J; bases not matched to a gene: 5. This CDR3 comprises 16 residues. From germline, CDR1 is SGDLS and CDR2 YYNGEE. In nucleotides, the CDR3 is TGTGCCAGCAGCGGCGGACAGGGGGTACCTAATGAAAAACTGTTTTTT. Translated: CASSGGQGVPNEKLFF.

The chain has TRBV29-1 and TRBJ1-2; 9 bases match TRBD1. CDR1 and CDR2 from the germline V gene are SQVTM and ANQGSEA. This CDR3 comprises 13 residues. Unmatched junction bases numbered 10, after V lost 7 bases and J lost 7 bases. CDR3 loop: CSDYQGDRVGYTF. The DNA for the CDR3 is TGCAGCGACTACCAGGGGGACAGGGTTGGCTACACCTTC.

In nucleotides, the CDR3 is TGTGCCAGCAGTAAGTTGAGCACTGAAGCTTTCTTT. Amino acid sequence: CASSKLSTEAFF. J is TRBJ1-1 and V is TRBV12-3 or TRBV12-4; D gene ambiguous. V was pared by 5 bases and J by 4 bases, with 8 bases between. This CDR3 has 12 amino acids.

CDR3 protein: CASSLGDRYYGYTF. CDR3 sequence (DNA): TGTGCCAGCAGCTTAGGGGACAGGTATTATGGCTACACCTTC. This sequence joins TRBV7-9 and TRBJ1-2; 8 bases align to TRBD1. The CDR3 extends over 14 amino acids. With 1 base clipped from V and 5 bases from J, the junction kept 3 bases outside the gene matches. Germline CDR1 reads SEHNR; CDR2 reads FQNEAQ (reference sequence).

This clonotype came up once. The chain has TRBV2 and TRBJ2-7; the D is unclear. The V gene's germline CDR1 is SNHLY and CDR2 FYNNEI. V dropped 1 base and J dropped 0 bases, with 10 bases sitting between them. The CDR3 extends over 15 amino acids. The CDR3 DNA sequence: TGTGCCAGCAGTGAAGAGGGTCCGGGCTCCTACGAGCAGTACTTC. Protein sequence: CASSEEGPGSYEQYF.

J is TRBJ1-1 and V is TRBV5-1, with TRBD1 as a possible D gene (6 bases). The germline V gene has CDR1 SGHRS and CDR2 YFSETQ. The CDR3 sequence is 11 residues long. V dropped 3 bases and J dropped 11 bases, with 11 bases sitting between them. CDR3 amino acids: CASSYGQSAFF. Written as DNA, the CDR3 is TGCGCCAGCAGCTATGGACAGTCGGCTTTCTTT. Full variable domain (outside the CDR3, taken from reference TRBV5-1 and TRBJ1-1): KAGVTQTPRYLIKTRGQQVTLSCSPISGHRSVSWYQQTPGQGLQFLFEYFSETQRNKGNFPGRFSGRQFSNSRSEMNVSTLELGDSALYLCASSYGQSAFFGQGTRLTVV.

This clonotype was found a few times. The V gene is TRBV9, the J gene TRBJ2-3; 7 nucleotides align to TRBD2. V shed 3 bases and J 2 bases; nucleotides not matched to a gene: 15. Germline V lookup: CDR1 SGDLS, CDR2 YYNGEE. CDR3 size: 18 residues. This CDR3 reads CASSGSVGASGNTDTQYF. The CDR3, as DNA: TGTGCCAGCAGCGGGAGCGTTGGAGCTAGCGGCAACACAGATACGCAGTATTTT.

This rearrangement joins TRBV9 to TRBJ2-5; TRBD1 aligns across 8 bases. The CDR3 totals 13 residues. Germline V CDR1 and CDR2: SGDLS, YYNGEE. V lost 4 bases, J lost 5 bases, and 4 bases stayed unmatched. CDR3 region: CASSPRGRETQYF. The CDR3 nucleotides read TGTGCCAGCAGCCCCAGGGGGCGGGAGACCCAGTACTTC.

J is TRBJ1-5 and V is TRBV11-2, with no clear D. There are 13 residues in the CDR3. CDR1 and CDR2 from the germline V gene are SGHAT and FQNNGV. V lost 0 bases to trimming and J lost 7 bases, with 7 bases between them. CDR3 protein: CASSLEEYQPQHF. DNA of the CDR3: TGTGCCAGCAGCTTAGAAGAGTACCAGCCCCAGCATTTT.

This clonotype was picked up one time. The genes are TRBV18 and TRBJ1-4; TRBD1 matches 8 bases. Germline assignment: CDR1 KGHSH and CDR2 LQKENI. The length of the CDR3 is 14 residues. V lost 4 bases and J lost 5; bases outside the gene matches: 3. The CDR3 is CASSRQGTNEKLFF. The CDR3 nucleotides read TGTGCCAGCTCACGACAGGGGACGAATGAAAAACTGTTTTTT.

J is TRBJ2-5 and V is TRBV12-3 or TRBV12-4, with TRBD2 matching 10 bases. The CDR3 spans 12 residues. V trimming: 5 bases; J trimming: 12 bases; junction bases outside the gene matches: 6. Here the CDR3 DNA reads TGTGCCAGCAGTCCGGGGACTAGCGATAAGTACTTC. Translated, it gives CASSPGTSDKYF.

This chain uses TRBV4-1 with TRBJ2-1; 11 positions agree with TRBD2. CDR3 size: 16 residues. The germline V gene has CDR1 MGHRA and CDR2 YSYEKL. Losses at the gene ends were 6 bases for V and 7 bases for J; bases not matched to a gene: 11. As DNA, the CDR3 is TGCGCCAGCAGATATACACTAGCGGGAGAGTGGAATGAGCAGTTCTTC. Translation gives CASRYTLAGEWNEQFF.

The CDR3 bases are TGTGCCAGCAGCTTAATCGGGGGGGGCCGGACAGATACGCAGTATTTT. Translated, it gives CASSLIGGGRTDTQYF. The chain joins TRBV7-3 to TRBJ2-3; 8 positions match TRBD2. The CDR3 totals 16 residues. With 1 base clipped from V and 3 bases from J, the junction kept 6 bases outside the gene matches. The germline V gene encodes CDR1 SGHTA and CDR2 FQGTGA.